This is a list of T cell receptor beta chains from one sample in a study of T cells in Graves' hyperthyroidism and ophthalmopathy. TCRdb processed the multiplex PCR reads anew with MiXCR; each CDR3 protein has one entry. The sample lists approximately 590,000 distinct CDR3 sequences; about 15% were seen once. Sequencing was done on a sample of blood. These receptors came from a woman aged 25 to 39 with Graves' hyperthyroidism. Both conserved end residues are part of each CDR3. A D gene is named only where the DNA matches it firmly. Not all rows give a size; the values are once, few, many and, for expanded clones, a class.

cdr3_length | j_call | d_call | v_call | clone_size | cdr3_nt | cdr3_aa
14 | TRBJ1-2 | NA | TRBV6-1 | many | TGTGCCAGCAGTGACTTCGGGGGCGCGGTCGGCTACACCTTC | CASSDFGGAVGYTF
13 | TRBJ2-1 | NA | TRBV7-2 | many | TGTGCCAGCAGCTTAGCCGTTGTTGGTGAGCAGTTCTTC | CASSLAVVGEQFF
12 | TRBJ2-7 | NA | TRBV10-3 | many | TGTGCCACCGGAGCCGAGGGTTACGAGCAGTACTTC | CATGAEGYEQYF
15 | TRBJ2-2 | TRBD1 | TRBV7-2 | many | TGTGCCAGCAGCTTAGTTGCAGGGGGCGGCGGGGAGCTGTTTTTT | CASSLVAGGGGELFF
16 | TRBJ2-2 | TRBD1 | TRBV28 | few | TGTGCCAGCAGCCACCGGACAGGGGGCTTTTCCGGGGAGCTGTTTTTT | CASSHRTGGFSGELFF
14 | TRBJ2-3 | NA | TRBV5-1 | once | TGCGCCAGCAGCTTGGCTGTCCTGCCAGATACGCAGTATTTT | CASSLAVLPDTQYF
15 | TRBJ1-2 | TRBD1 | TRBV6-2/TRBV6-3 | few | TGTGCCAGCAGGCAACTGACAGGGGCGTACTATGGCTACACCTTC | CASRQLTGAYYGYTF
14 | TRBJ1-1 | TRBD1 | TRBV27 | NA | TGTGCCAGCAGTGATCCTGGGACAGCCACTGAAGCTTTCTTT | CASSDPGTATEAFF
16 | TRBJ2-3 | TRBD2 | TRBV7-2 | many | TGTGCCAGCAGCTTAGTAGCGGGAGTTGGCACAGATACGCAGTATTTT | CASSLVAGVGTDTQYF
17 | TRBJ2-7 | TRBD2 | TRBV27 | NA | TGTGCCAGCAGTCCCTTCCAGGGACTAGCGGGAGATGGCGAGCAGTACTTC | CASSPFQGLAGDGEQYF
16 | TRBJ2-2 | TRBD2 | TRBV29-1 | few | TGCAGCGTCGGCTTTTGGGCGGGAGTAAGAGCCGGGGAGCTGTTTTTT | CSVGFWAGVRAGELFF
13 | TRBJ2-7 | NA | TRBV7-2 | many | TGTGCCAGCAGCTTAGATTGGGGGTACGAGCAGTACTTC | CASSLDWGYEQYF
16 | TRBJ2-2 | NA | TRBV3-1 | NA | TGTGCCAGCAGCCAAGAACGCACTGACAACACCGGGGAGCTGTTTTTT | CASSQERTDNTGELFF
14 | TRBJ1-1 | TRBD1 | TRBV6-1 | many | TGTGCCAGCAGACAGGGGGAACTGAACACTGAAGCTTTCTTT | CASRQGELNTEAFF
14 | TRBJ2-7 | TRBD2 | TRBV4-1 | NA | TGCGCCAGCAGCCCAAGCGGGAGTGCCTACGAGCAGTACTTC | CASSPSGSAYEQYF
13 | TRBJ1-2 | NA | TRBV7-3 | NA | TGTGCCAGCAGCGAGCACCCGGGTGGAGGCTACACCTTC | CASSEHPGGGYTF
14 | TRBJ2-1 | NA | TRBV2 | NA | TGTGCCAGCAGTCCCGGGACTGGGGGAACTGAGCAGTTCTTC | CASSPGTGGTEQFF
13 | TRBJ1-2 | NA | TRBV9 | NA | TGTGCCAGCAGCGTGGGACTCCGGAGGGGCTACACCTTC | CASSVGLRRGYTF
15 | TRBJ1-1 | NA | TRBV12-3/TRBV12-4 | NA | TGTGCCAGCAGTCCCTTTAGCAGGGAAAGGACTGAAGCTTTCTTT | CASSPFSRERTEAFF
14 | TRBJ2-1 | TRBD2 | TRBV9 | few | TGTGCCAGCAGCGTTACGGGAGGGTACAATGAGCAGTTCTTC | CASSVTGGYNEQFF
18 | TRBJ2-7 | TRBD2 | TRBV3-1 | few | TGTGCCAGCAGCCAAGATAATAGAGGACTAGCGGGAGACTACGAGCAGTACTTC | CASSQDNRGLAGDYEQYF
15 | TRBJ2-2 | NA | TRBV25-1 | NA | TGTGCCAGCAGTAATGTCCAGGTTAACACCGGGGAGCTGTTTTTT | CASSNVQVNTGELFF
17 | TRBJ2-1 | TRBD2 | TRBV6-5 | few | TGTGCCAGCAGTTACGGGGCTCATAACGGGAGGGCAAATGAGCAGTTCTTC | CASSYGAHNGRANEQFF
13 | TRBJ2-7 | TRBD2 | TRBV7-2 | many | TGTGCCAGCAGCGTAGCGGGAGGAGGAGAGCAGTACTTC | CASSVAGGGEQYF
11 | TRBJ1-5 | NA | TRBV28 | many | TGTGCCAGCAGATCAAATCAGCCCCAGCATTTT | CASRSNQPQHF
14 | TRBJ2-3 | NA | TRBV7-9 | few | TGTGCCAGCAGCCCCCGGACTTCTGTAGATACGCAGTATTTT | CASSPRTSVDTQYF
16 | TRBJ1-2 | NA | TRBV27 | many | TGTGCCAGCAGTTCACTACCTCGGGGCCACTACTATGGCTACACCTTC | CASSSLPRGHYYGYTF
18 | TRBJ2-1 | NA | TRBV28 | many | TGTGCCAGCAGTCTGGAGTTGGGCGGGCCAATCATCTACAATGAGCAGTTCTTC | CASSLELGGPIIYNEQFF
13 | TRBJ2-3 | NA | TRBV18 | many | TGTGCCAGCTCACCACGCGACACAGATACGCAGTATTTT | CASSPRDTDTQYF
16 | TRBJ2-2 | TRBD2 | TRBV6-2/TRBV6-3 | NA | TGTGCCAGCGGACGTGTGCTAGCGGAAGACACCGGGGAGCTGTTTTTT | CASGRVLAEDTGELFF
17 | TRBJ2-1 | TRBD2 | TRBV7-3 | few | TGCGCCAGCAGCCAAGAACTGTGGACTAGCGTACGGAATGAGCAGTTCTTC | CASSQELWTSVRNEQFF
18 | TRBJ1-1 | NA | TRBV20-1 | NA | TGCAGTGCTAGAGACATGGGGCCAGGGAGGGAGGGTAACACTGAAGCTTTCTTT | CSARDMGPGREGNTEAFF
15 | TRBJ2-5 | TRBD2 | TRBV20-1 | many | TGCAGTGCTACCCGACTAGCGGGAAACCAAGAGACCCAGTACTTC | CSATRLAGNQETQYF
14 | TRBJ2-7 | TRBD2 | TRBV10-3 | NA | TGTGCCATCAGTTTTACTAGCGGGATCGACGAGCAGTACTTC | CAISFTSGIDEQYF
13 | TRBJ2-5 | NA | TRBV7-3 | many | TGTGCCAGCAGCTTAACCCACCAAGAGACCCAGTACTTC | CASSLTHQETQYF
15 | TRBJ2-1 | NA | TRBV7-9 | many | TGTGCCAGCAGCTCGTATGCTTCCGGCGGGGATGAGCAGTTCTTC | CASSSYASGGDEQFF
15 | TRBJ2-7 | TRBD2 | TRBV5-1 | many | TGCGCCAGCAGCTTGGCGCGGGAGAAAGTCTACGAGCAGTACTTC | CASSLAREKVYEQYF
17 | TRBJ2-1 | TRBD2 | TRBV4-1 | NA | TGCGCCAGCAGCCGGTGGCGCCAGACTAGCGGGATGAATGAGCAGTTCTTC | CASSRWRQTSGMNEQFF
14 | TRBJ1-1 | NA | TRBV4-1 | few | TGCGCCAGCAGCCAAGATAGTTGGAACACTGAAGCTTTCTTT | CASSQDSWNTEAFF
14 | TRBJ1-4 | NA | TRBV28 | few | TGTGCCAGCAGTTTATTGAGGGGTTTTGAAAAACTGTTTTTT | CASSLLRGFEKLFF
11 | TRBJ1-1 | NA | TRBV5-1 | NA | TGCGCCAGCAGCTTGTCGGGTGAAGCTTTCTTT | CASSLSGEAFF
16 | TRBJ2-3 | NA | TRBV12-5 | NA | TGTGCTAGTGGTTTATCGTTTCGACTGGGCACAGATACGCAGTATTTT | CASGLSFRLGTDTQYF